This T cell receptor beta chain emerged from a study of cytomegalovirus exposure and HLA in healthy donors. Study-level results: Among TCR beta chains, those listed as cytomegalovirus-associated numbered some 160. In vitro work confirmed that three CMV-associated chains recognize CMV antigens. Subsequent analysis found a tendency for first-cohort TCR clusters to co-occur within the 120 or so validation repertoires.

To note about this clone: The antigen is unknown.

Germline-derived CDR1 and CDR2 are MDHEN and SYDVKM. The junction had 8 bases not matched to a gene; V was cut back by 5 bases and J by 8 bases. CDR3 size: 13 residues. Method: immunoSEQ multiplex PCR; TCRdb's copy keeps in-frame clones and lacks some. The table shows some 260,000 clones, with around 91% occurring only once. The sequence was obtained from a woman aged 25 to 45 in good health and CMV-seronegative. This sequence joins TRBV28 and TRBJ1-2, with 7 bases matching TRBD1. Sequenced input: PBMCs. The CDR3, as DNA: TGTGCCAGCAGTCTCGACAGGGACTGGGGCTACACCTTC. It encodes CASSLDRDWGYTF.